These 18 T cell receptor beta chains share one sample of origin, sequenced in a study of CD8 T cells in Susac syndrome (dated by TCRdb to between 2018 and 2021). Libraries were constructed by the immunoSEQ multiplex PCR assay. RNA was extracted with the RNeasy kit and about 0.45 to 1 ug was reverse transcribed using random hexamers. TCRdb reprocessing: public reads trimmed at Q25 with fastp, clones called with MiXCR, in-frame beta chains kept. CDR3 protein duplicates are merged, each entry listing the most common genes and DNA. The sample records about 70,000 distinct CDR3 sequences, 95% to 96% of which are singletons. 0.11% of the sample belongs to the ten largest clones. The sequenced sample consisted of CD4+ T cells from PBMCs. The origin of the receptors is a human donor with multiple sclerosis.

The chain employs TRBV6-1 and TRBJ2-2; weak D call: TRBD2 (5 bases). Between the trimmed V and J ends, which lost 2 bases and 2 bases, there was a span of 15 bases. CDR1 is MNHNS and CDR2 is SASEGT in the germline V gene. This CDR3 is built from 17 residues. The CDR3 here is CASSESKAGPNTGELFF. In DNA, the CDR3 is TGTGCCAGCAGTGAAAGCAAGGCGGGCCCCAACACCGGGGAGCTGTTTTTT.

This clonotype was observed a single time. The rearrangement links TRBV2 to TRBJ1-5, with D hard to call. CDR3 length: 16 amino acids. V lost 6 bases and J lost 0, with 15 bases in between. Germline loops: CDR1 SNHLY, CDR2 FYNNEI. The CDR3 is CASSNQGPYSNQPQHF. CDR3 sequence (DNA): TGTGCCAGCAGCAACCAAGGCCCCTATAGCAATCAGCCCCAGCATTTT. Full variable domain (rest looked up from reference TRBV2 and TRBJ1-5): EPEVTQTPSHQVTQMGQEVILRCVPISNHLYFYWYRQILGQKVEFLVSFYNNEISEKSEIFDDQFSVERPDGSNFTLKIRSTKLEDSAMYFCASSNQGPYSNQPQHFGDGTRLSIL.

In its sample, this clonotype was seen once. The V call is TRBV7-2, the J call TRBJ1-2; 7 bases are shared with TRBD1. In germline, CDR1 is SGHTA, CDR2 FQGNSA. CDR3 size: 14 residues. Losses at the gene ends were 4 bases for V and 4 bases for J; bases not matched to a gene: 6. The chain's CDR3 is CASSSTTGSYGYTF. In DNA, the CDR3 is TGTGCCAGCAGCTCGACGACAGGGAGCTATGGCTACACCTTC.

The chain employs TRBV5-8 and TRBJ2-7; D unresolved. Trimming took 0 bases from V and 1 from J, leaving 5 bases between them. This CDR3 contains 13 residues. Germline-derived CDR1 and CDR2 are SGHTS and YDEGEE. The CDR3 spells CASSLDGSYEQYF. CDR3 nucleotide sequence: TGTGCCAGCAGCTTGGACGGATCCTACGAGCAGTACTTC.

A single count supports this clonotype. The chain has TRBV5-1 and TRBJ2-3; D call uncertain. This CDR3 region has 13 residues. CDR1 and CDR2 (germline): SGHRS, YFSETQ. V was cut by 0 bases and J by 5 bases, with 7 bases left in between. The CDR3: CASSLGTGDTQYF. In DNA, the CDR3 is TGCGCCAGCAGCTTGGGGACGGGAGATACGCAGTATTTT.

The CDR3 bases are TGTGCCTGCTCCCCTGGGGGGGACGAGCAGTACTTC. Translation gives CACSPGGDEQYF. V usage is TRBV30 and J usage is TRBJ2-7, with 7 bases that match TRBD2. The CDR3 contains 12 residues. The V segment lost 6 bases and the J segment 5 bases; nucleotides outside the gene matches: 7. The germline V gene encodes CDR1 GTSNPN and CDR2 SVGIG (reference sequence).

The chain uses TRBV24-1 and TRBJ2-5; D might be TRBD1 (5 bases). Germline V gene sequence: CDR1 KGHDR, CDR2 SFDVKD. CDR3 length equals 17 residues. The ends were cut back, 1 base at V and 3 bases at J, with 17 bases in the middle. The CDR3 here is CATSDLGPQGREETQYF. CDR3 sequence (DNA): TGTGCCACCAGTGATTTAGGCCCTCAGGGAAGGGAAGAGACCCAGTACTTC.

The chain employs TRBV6-6 and TRBJ1-5; D is unresolved. The ends were cut back, 2 bases at V and 6 bases at J, with 5 bases in the middle. The germline CDR1 and CDR2 sequences are MNHNY and SVGAGI (reference sequence). The CDR3 totals 12 residues. The CDR3 loop reads CASSYGSQPQHF. As DNA, the CDR3 is TGTGCCAGCAGTTACGGCAGTCAGCCCCAGCATTTT.

This chain uses TRBV20-1 with TRBJ2-1; TRBD2 matches 9 bases. The CDR3 covers 13 residues. CDR1 and CDR2 from the germline V gene are DFQATT and SNEGSKA (reference sequence). CDR3: CSPTSGSYNEQFF. As DNA, the CDR3 is TGCAGCCCGACTAGCGGCTCCTACAATGAGCAGTTCTTC.

The J gene is TRBJ2-4, the V gene TRBV29-1; 12 bases match TRBD1. The V gene end was trimmed by 7 bases and the J gene end by 6 bases; junction bases not matched to a gene: 10. Germline V gene lookup returns CDR1 SQVTM and CDR2 ANQGSEA. This CDR3 contains 15 residues. The CDR3: CSAVRGQGAGNIQYF. DNA of the CDR3: TGCAGCGCCGTTAGGGGACAGGGGGCGGGAAACATTCAGTACTTC.

The V and J genes are TRBV20-1 and TRBJ2-1; TRBD2 agrees at 9 bases. V shed 6 bases and J 5 bases; nucleotides not matched to a gene: 8. Germline V gene sequence: CDR1 DFQATT, CDR2 SNEGSKA (reference sequence). The CDR3 runs 14 residues. The CDR3 spells CSAKRGAFNNEQFF. Here the CDR3 DNA reads TGCAGTGCAAAGCGGGGGGCCTTTAACAATGAGCAGTTCTTC.

V gene TRBV7-2 combines with J gene TRBJ2-4; D is unclear. V dropped 0 bases and J dropped 5 bases, with 5 bases sitting between them. This CDR3 has 13 amino acids. The V gene's germline CDR1 is SGHTA and CDR2 FQGNSA. The CDR3 DNA is TGTGCCAGCAGCTTAGCAGGTGAAAACATTCAGTACTTC. This sequence encodes CASSLAGENIQYF.

The chain joins TRBV3-1 to TRBJ1-6; 8 bases fit TRBD1. This CDR3 is built from 15 residues. CDR1 is LGHDT and CDR2 is YNNKEL in the germline V gene (reference sequence). The V and J ends lost 2 bases and 10 bases, in that order; junction bases with no gene match: 7. The CDR3 here is CASSQSQGAGSPLHF. Here the CDR3 DNA reads TGTGCCAGCAGCCAATCCCAGGGGGCAGGGTCACCCCTCCACTTT.

The CDR3 DNA reads TGTGCCAGCACCTTTAAAGGTTCTGCTTCACCCCTCCACTTT. It codes for CASTFKGSASPLHF. The genes are TRBV12-3 or TRBV12-4 and TRBJ1-6, with D unclear. Trimming took off 7 bases at V and 9 bases at J, with 16 bases between the two ends. The CDR3 is 14 amino acids.

The V gene is TRBV6-2 or TRBV6-3, the J gene TRBJ2-5; 7 nucleotides align to TRBD1. CDR1 is MNHEY, CDR2 SVGEGT, per germline. The CDR3 length is 13 residues. The V gene end was trimmed by 6 bases and the J gene end by 4 bases; junction bases not matched to a gene: 5. The CDR3 loop is CASRGPGGETQYF. In DNA form, the CDR3 reads TGTGCCAGCAGAGGACCAGGGGGAGAGACCCAGTACTTC.

The V and J genes are TRBV24-1 and TRBJ2-1; 7 bases are shared with TRBD1. The trim removed 9 bases at V and 9 bases at J, leaving 13 bases unmatched. CDR1 and CDR2 (germline): KGHDR, SFDVKD. CDR3 length: 14 amino acids. CDR3: CATRQGFPDGEQFF. CDR3 sequence (DNA): TGTGCCACCCGACAGGGTTTTCCTGACGGTGAGCAGTTCTTC.

The V call is TRBV12-3 or TRBV12-4, the J call TRBJ2-7, with 7 nucleotides matching TRBD1. Trimming took 2 bases from V and 3 from J; bases not matched to a gene: 4. The CDR3 totals 14 residues. The CDR3 spells CASSLTGAGYEQYF. The CDR3 bases are TGTGCCAGCAGTTTAACAGGGGCGGGCTACGAGCAGTACTTC.

V gene TRBV9 combines with J gene TRBJ2-3; 7 nucleotides match TRBD1. From germline, CDR1 is SGDLS and CDR2 YYNGEE. CDR3 size: 15 residues. V trimming: 3 bases; J trimming: 2 bases; junction bases outside the gene matches: 6. CDR3 in DNA: TGTGCCAGCAGCGAGGGGACAGCCCTCACAGATACGCAGTATTTT. Residues: CASSEGTALTDTQYF.